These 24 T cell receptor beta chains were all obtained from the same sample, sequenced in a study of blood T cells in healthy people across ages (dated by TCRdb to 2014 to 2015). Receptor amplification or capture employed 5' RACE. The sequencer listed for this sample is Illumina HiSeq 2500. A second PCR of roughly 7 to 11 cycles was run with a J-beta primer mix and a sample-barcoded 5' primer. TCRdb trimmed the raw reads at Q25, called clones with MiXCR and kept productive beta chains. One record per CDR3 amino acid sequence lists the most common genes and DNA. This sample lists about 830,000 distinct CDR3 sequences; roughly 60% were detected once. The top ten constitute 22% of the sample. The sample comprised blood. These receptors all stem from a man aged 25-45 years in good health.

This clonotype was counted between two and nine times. The CDR3 protein is CASSLGGPERGYTF. CDR3 in DNA: TGTGCCAGCAGTTTGGGTGGTCCGGAAAGGGGCTACACCTTC. The V gene is TRBV27, the J gene TRBJ1-2; D not certain. The germline V gene has CDR1 MNHEY and CDR2 SMNVEV (reference sequence). This CDR3 comprises 14 residues. Trimming took off 3 bases at V and 8 bases at J, with 16 bases between the two ends.

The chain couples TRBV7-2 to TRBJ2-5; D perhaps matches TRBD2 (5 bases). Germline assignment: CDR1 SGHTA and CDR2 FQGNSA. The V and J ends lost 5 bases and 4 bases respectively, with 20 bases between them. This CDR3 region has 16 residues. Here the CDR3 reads CASSLQVGEAGETQYF. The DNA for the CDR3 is TGTGCCAGCAGCCTCCAGGTCGGGGAAGCCGGAGAGACCCAGTACTTC.

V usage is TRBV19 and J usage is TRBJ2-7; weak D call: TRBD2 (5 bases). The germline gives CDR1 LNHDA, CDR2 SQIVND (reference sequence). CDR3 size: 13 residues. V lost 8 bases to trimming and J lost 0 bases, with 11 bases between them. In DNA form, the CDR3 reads TGTGCCAGTGCGGGTCCTCTCTCCTACGAGCAGTACTTC. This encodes CASAGPLSYEQYF.

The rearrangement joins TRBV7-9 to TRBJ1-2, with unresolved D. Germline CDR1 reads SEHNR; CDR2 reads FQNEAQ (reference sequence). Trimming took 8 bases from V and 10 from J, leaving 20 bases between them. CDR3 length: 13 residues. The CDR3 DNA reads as TGTGCCAGCGAACTACAGCGGGTGGAGGCCTACACCTTC. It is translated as CASELQRVEAYTF.

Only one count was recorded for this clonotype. This CDR3 is CASSLDRRETRYF. CDR3 bases: TGCGCCAGCAGCTTGGACCGTCGGGAGACCCGGTATTTT. The V and J genes are TRBV5-1 and TRBJ2-3; a weak D match, TRBD2 (6 bases). This CDR3 has 13 residues. V was cut by 0 bases and J by 14 bases, with 16 bases left in between. Per the germline V gene, CDR1 is SGHRS and CDR2 is YFSETQ.

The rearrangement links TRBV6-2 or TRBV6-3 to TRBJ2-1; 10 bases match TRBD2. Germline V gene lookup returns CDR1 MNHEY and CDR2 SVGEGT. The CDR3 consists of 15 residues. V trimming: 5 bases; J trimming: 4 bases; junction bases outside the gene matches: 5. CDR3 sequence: CASSVSGGIYNEQFF. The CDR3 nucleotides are TGTGCCAGCAGTGTTAGCGGGGGGATATACAATGAGCAGTTCTTC.

CDR3 DNA: TGTGCCAGCAGCGCTACTTCTCCGGGACTAGCGGCAGATACGCAGTATTTT. Residues: CASSATSPGLAADTQYF. The chain carries TRBV7-3 and TRBJ2-3; 11 positions agree with TRBD2. V dropped 5 bases and J dropped 4; count of bases not matched to a gene: 11. The CDR3 runs to 17 residues. CDR1 and CDR2 from the germline V gene are SGHTA and FQGTGA.

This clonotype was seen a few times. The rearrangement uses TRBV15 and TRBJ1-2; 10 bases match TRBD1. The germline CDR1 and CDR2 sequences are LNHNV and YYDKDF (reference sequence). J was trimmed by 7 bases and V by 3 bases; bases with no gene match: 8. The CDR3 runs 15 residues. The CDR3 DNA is TGTGCCACCAGCAGTCCGGGACAGGGGTGGGGTGGCTACACCTTC. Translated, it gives CATSSPGQGWGGYTF.

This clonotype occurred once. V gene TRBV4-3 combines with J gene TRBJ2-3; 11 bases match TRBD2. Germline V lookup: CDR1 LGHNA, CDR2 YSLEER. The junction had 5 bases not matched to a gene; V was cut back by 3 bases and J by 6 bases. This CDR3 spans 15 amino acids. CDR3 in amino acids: CASSQTSGIGDTQYF. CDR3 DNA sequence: TGCGCCAGCAGCCAGACTAGCGGGATAGGGGATACGCAGTATTTT.

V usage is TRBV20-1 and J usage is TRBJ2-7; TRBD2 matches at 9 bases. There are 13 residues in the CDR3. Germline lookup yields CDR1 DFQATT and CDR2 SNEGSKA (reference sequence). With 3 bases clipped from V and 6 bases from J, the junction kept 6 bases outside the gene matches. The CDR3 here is CSASGSGRSEQYF. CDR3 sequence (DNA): TGCAGTGCTAGTGGTAGCGGGAGATCCGAGCAGTACTTC.

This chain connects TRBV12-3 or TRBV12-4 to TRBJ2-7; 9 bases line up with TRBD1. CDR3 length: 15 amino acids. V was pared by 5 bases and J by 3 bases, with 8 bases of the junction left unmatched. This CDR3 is CASSPRTGVSYEQYF. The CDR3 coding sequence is TGTGCCAGCAGTCCCCGGACAGGGGTTAGCTACGAGCAGTACTTC.

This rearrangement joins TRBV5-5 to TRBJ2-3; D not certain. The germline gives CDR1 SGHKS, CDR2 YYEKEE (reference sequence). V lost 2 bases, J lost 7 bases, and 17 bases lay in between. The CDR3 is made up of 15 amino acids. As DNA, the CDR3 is TGTGCCAGCAGCTTTTCTGGTAGGGTCGTCCATACGCAGTATTTT. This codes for CASSFSGRVVHTQYF.

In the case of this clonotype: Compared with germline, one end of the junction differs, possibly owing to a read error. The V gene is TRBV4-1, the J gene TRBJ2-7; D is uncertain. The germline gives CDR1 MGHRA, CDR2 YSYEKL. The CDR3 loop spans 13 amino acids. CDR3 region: CASSQLGSHEQYF. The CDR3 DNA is TGCGCCAGCAGCCAACTAGGCTCCCACGAGCAGTACTTC.

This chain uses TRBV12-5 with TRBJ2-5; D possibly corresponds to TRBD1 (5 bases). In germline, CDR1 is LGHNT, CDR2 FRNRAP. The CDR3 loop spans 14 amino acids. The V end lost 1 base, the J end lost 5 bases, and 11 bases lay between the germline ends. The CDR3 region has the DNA TGTGCTAGTGGTTTGGGGAGAAACAGGGAGACCCAGTACTTC. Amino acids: CASGLGRNRETQYF.

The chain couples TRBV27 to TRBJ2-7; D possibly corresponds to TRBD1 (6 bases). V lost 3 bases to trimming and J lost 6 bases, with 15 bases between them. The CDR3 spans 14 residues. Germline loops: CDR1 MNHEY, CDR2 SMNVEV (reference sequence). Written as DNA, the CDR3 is TGTGCCAGCAGTTTCGAGGGGGAGCTTGGCGAGCAGTACTTC. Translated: CASSFEGELGEQYF.

The DNA of the CDR3 is TGTGCCACACGACTTAGGGGGCGCGAGCAGTACTTC. This translates into CATRLRGREQYF. The V gene is TRBV24-1, the J gene TRBJ2-7, with TRBD1 identical over 7 bases. This CDR3 contains 12 residues. Germline trimming cut 10 bases from V and 6 bases from J; bases unmatched to any gene: 8. The germline CDR1 and CDR2 sequences are KGHDR and SFDVKD.

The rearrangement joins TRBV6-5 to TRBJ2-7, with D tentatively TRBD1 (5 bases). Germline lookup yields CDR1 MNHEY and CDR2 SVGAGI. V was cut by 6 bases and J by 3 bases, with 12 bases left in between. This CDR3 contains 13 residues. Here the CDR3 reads CASSQGHDYEQYF. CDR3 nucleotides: TGTGCCAGCAGCCAAGGACACGACTACGAGCAGTACTTC.

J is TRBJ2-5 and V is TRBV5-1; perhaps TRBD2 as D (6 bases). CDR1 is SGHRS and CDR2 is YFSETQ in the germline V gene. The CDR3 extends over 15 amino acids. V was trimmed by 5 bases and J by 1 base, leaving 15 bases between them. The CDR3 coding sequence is TGCGCCAGCAGTACTCAGCGGGCTATCCAAGAGACCCAGTACTTC. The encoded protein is CASSTQRAIQETQYF.

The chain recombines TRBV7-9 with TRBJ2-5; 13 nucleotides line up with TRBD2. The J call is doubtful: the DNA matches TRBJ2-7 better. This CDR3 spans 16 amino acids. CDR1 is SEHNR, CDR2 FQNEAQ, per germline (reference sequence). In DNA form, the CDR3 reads TGTGCCAGCAGTTTTGGGACTAGCGGGACGGGGAACGAGCAGTACTTC. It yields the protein CASSFGTSGTGNEQYF.

The CDR3 coding sequence is TGTGCCAGCGGGGACGGGGATACGCAGTATTTT. Its translation is CASGDGDTQYF. The V and J genes are TRBV6-5 and TRBJ2-3; D possibly uses TRBD1 or TRBD2 (5 bases each). There are 11 residues in the CDR3. Germline CDR1 reads MNHEY; CDR2 reads SVGAGI. V lost 8 bases and J 6 bases, leaving 9 bases between the germline ends.

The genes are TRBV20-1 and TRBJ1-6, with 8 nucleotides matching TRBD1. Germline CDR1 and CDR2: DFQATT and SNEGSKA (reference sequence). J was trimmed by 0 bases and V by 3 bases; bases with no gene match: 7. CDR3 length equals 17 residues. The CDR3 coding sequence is TGCAGTGCTAGGCCCAAAACAGGGGGCTCCTATAATTCACCCCTCCACTTT. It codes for CSARPKTGGSYNSPLHF.

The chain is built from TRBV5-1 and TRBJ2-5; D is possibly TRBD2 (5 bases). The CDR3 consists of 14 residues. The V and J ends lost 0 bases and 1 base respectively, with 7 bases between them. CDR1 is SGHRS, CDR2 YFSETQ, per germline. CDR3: CASSLGETQETQYF. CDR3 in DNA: TGCGCCAGCAGCTTGGGGGAGACCCAAGAGACCCAGTACTTC.

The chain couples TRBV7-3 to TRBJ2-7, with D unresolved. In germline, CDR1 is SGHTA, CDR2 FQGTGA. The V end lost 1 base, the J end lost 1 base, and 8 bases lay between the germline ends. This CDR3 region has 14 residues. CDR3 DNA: TGTGCCAGCAGCTTAAAGGCTAGTTCCTACGAGCAGTACTTC. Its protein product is CASSLKASSYEQYF.

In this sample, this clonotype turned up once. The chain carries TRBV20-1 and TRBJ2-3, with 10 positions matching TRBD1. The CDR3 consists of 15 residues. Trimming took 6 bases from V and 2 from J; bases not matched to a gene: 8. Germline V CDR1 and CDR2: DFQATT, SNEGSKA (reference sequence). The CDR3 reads CSAERDRGDTDTQYF. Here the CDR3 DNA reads TGCAGTGCGGAAAGGGACAGGGGAGACACAGATACGCAGTATTTT.